Below are 5 T cell receptor beta chains sequenced from a single sample in a study of blood T cells in healthy people across ages. A second PCR, run for roughly 7 to 11 cycles, used a sample-barcoded 5' primer plus a J-beta primer mix. TCRdb redid the calling of the 5' RACE reads with MiXCR, one entry per CDR3 protein. The sample consists of 1.5 million to 2 million distinct CDR3 sequences, 40% to 55% of them appearing once. Material: blood. The receptors were sampled from a woman in her forties in good health.

This clonotype has a single count. V is TRBV6-2 or TRBV6-3 and J is TRBJ1-2; 8 bases are a match to TRBD1. Germline V gives CDR1 MNHEY, CDR2 SVGEGT. With V trimmed by 8 bases and J by 9 bases, 5 bases remained unmatched. This CDR3 contains 11 residues. The CDR3 reads CASWDRRRYTF. The CDR3 region has the DNA TGTGCCAGCTGGGACAGGAGGCGCTACACCTTC.

The genes are TRBV14 and TRBJ2-7; TRBD2 is a possible D gene (6 bases). V lost 0 bases to trimming and J lost 5 bases, with 20 bases between them. Germline loops: CDR1 SGHDN, CDR2 FVKESK. The CDR3 has 17 amino acids. The chain's CDR3 is CASSQDLPRGGMNEQYF. In DNA form, the CDR3 reads TGTGCCAGCAGCCAAGATCTCCCAAGGGGAGGCATGAACGAGCAGTACTTC.

A word on this clonotype: The junction departs from the called germline gene at one end, perhaps through a read error. The gene calls are TRBV6-2 or TRBV6-3 and TRBJ1-2, with D uncertain. CDR3 size: 12 residues. Germline CDR1 MNHEY, CDR2 SVGEGT. CDR3 sequence (DNA): TGTGCCAGCAGTAAGGCGAACTATGGCTGCACCTTC. Translating it yields CASSKANYGCTF.

J is TRBJ2-3 and V is TRBV20-1; 8 bases agree with TRBD1. With V trimmed by 6 bases and J by 6 bases, 11 bases remained unmatched. Germline loops: CDR1 DFQATT, CDR2 SNEGSKA (reference sequence). CDR3 length equals 14 residues. The CDR3 spells CSAPRAGGDDTQYF. Here the CDR3 DNA reads TGCAGTGCCCCGAGGGCAGGGGGCGACGATACGCAGTATTTT.

This chain uses TRBV28 with TRBJ2-4, with 10 bases that match TRBD1. The J call could be wrong; TRBJ2-7 is a better fit for the DNA end. The germline CDR1 and CDR2 sequences are MDHEN and SYDVKM. This CDR3 spans 15 amino acids. For the CDR3, the DNA is TGTGCCAGCAGTTTCGGACAGGGGGTGAAAAACGAGCAGTACTTC. This sequence encodes CASSFGQGVKNEQYF.